The 5 T cell receptor beta chains in this list originate from one sample, sequenced in a study of T-cell reconstitution after alpha-beta-depleted transplantation in children. Preparation of the TCRbeta library involved a method that used unique molecular identifiers. A single record per CDR3 protein comes from TCRdb applying MiXCR to the PCR reads. The sample has 640,000 or so distinct CDR3 sequences; roughly 15% are singletons. The sample consisted of PBMCs from the stem cell graft donor, taken from the stem cell graft. The receptor set was obtained from a human donor who donated a stem cell graft to a child with acute myeloid leukemia.

The CDR3 DNA follows: TGTGCCACCAGTGATTCGGAGTTTTTCTCCTACAATGAGCAGTTCTTC. It is translated as CATSDSEFFSYNEQFF. The chain is built from TRBV24-1 and TRBJ2-1; D is unclear. V lost 2 bases, J lost 0 bases, and 10 bases lay in between. CDR1 and CDR2 from the germline V gene are KGHDR and SFDVKD. This CDR3 is built from 16 residues.

Ten or more counts support this clonotype. This chain links TRBV12-3 or TRBV12-4 with TRBJ2-1; 8 positions agree with TRBD1. The CDR3 is made up of 14 amino acids. After removal of 6 bases from V and 6 bases from J, the junction contained 7 bases not matched to a gene. The CDR3 here is CASRNRDRTNEQFF. CDR3 nucleotides: TGTGCCAGCAGAAACCGGGACAGGACCAATGAGCAGTTCTTC.

The rearrangement uses TRBV21-1 and TRBJ1-6; the D call of TRBD1 is as the table states it, not checked on the DNA. TRBV21-1 counts as a pseudogene. The CDR3 totals 14 residues. The CDR3 DNA reads as TGTGCCAGCAGGGACAGTGAGGGAAATTCACCCCTCCACTTT. Protein: CASRDSEGNSPLHF.

This chain joins TRBV12-3 or TRBV12-4 and TRBJ1-1, with D possibly matching TRBD1 (6 bases). There are 14 residues in the CDR3. V shed 6 bases and J shed 3 bases, with 14 bases lying between them. The CDR3 protein is CASSQRQAHTEAFF. Here the CDR3 DNA reads TGTGCCAGCAGCCAAAGACAGGCACACACTGAAGCTTTCTTT.

This clonotype was seen a handful of times. V is TRBV12-3 or TRBV12-4 and J is TRBJ2-2; D is unclear. V lost 7 bases to trimming and J lost 5 bases, with 11 bases between them. The CDR3 sequence is 13 residues long. The CDR3 nucleotides read TGTGCCAGCACCGTCAGTTGGACCGGGGAGCTGTTTTTT. Its translation is CASTVSWTGELFF.